There are many counts of the clone carrying this T cell receptor beta chain. The antigen is not known. MiXCR, applied by TCRdb to the RT-PCR reads, yields one record per CDR3 protein. The data show approximately 300,000 distinct CDR3 sequences, with approximately 23% seen just once and over 9% held by the top ten. This sample was included in a study of response to subunit inactivated influenza vaccine. Study-level results: Each seasonal influenza vaccination, the authors suggested, recruits few new T cells.

V lost 4 bases and J lost 1; bases outside the gene matches: 7. CDR3 size: 15 residues. Looked up from germline, CDR1 is SGDLS and CDR2 is YYNGEE. The receptor's source is a man between 50 and 69 years old who received an inactivated influenza vaccine. The specimen comprised PBMCs from blood, sampled 21 months after vaccination. This chain uses TRBV9 with TRBJ2-7; 8 bases agree with TRBD1. The CDR3: CASSTGQGNSYEQYF. The CDR3 nucleotides read TGTGCCAGCAGCACCGGACAGGGAAATTCCTACGAGCAGTACTTC.